The entry below describes one TCR beta chain. The antigen is undetermined. The data originate from a study of Tregs in tolerant kidney transplant recipients. Study-wide points: Biological reproducibility was not directly addressed, but technical replication error appeared minimal.

Assay used: immunoSEQ multiplex PCR; TCRdb lists only in-frame clones, some missing. The sample holds around 52,000 clones, around four fifths seen once. The V gene's germline CDR1 is SGHNT and CDR2 YYREEE (reference sequence). V gave up 4 bases and J gave up 0 bases, with 3 bases separating them. CDR3 size: 12 residues. The material sequenced was CD4+ T cells from blood. The chain joins TRBV5-4 to TRBJ2-3; D gene uncertain. The TCR comes from a human donor in good health. The CDR3 region is CASSQSTDTQYF. Here the CDR3 DNA reads TGTGCCAGCAGCCAGAGCACAGATACGCAGTATTTT.